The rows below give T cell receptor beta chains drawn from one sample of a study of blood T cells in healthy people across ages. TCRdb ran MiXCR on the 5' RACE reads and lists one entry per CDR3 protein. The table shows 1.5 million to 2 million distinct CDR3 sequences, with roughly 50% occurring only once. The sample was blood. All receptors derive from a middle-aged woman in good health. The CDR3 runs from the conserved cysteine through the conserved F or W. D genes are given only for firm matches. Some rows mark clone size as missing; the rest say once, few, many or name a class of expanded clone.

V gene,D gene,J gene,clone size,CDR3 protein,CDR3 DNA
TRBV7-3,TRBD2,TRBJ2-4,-,CASSLGAGTSGWQNIQYF,TGTGCCAGCAGCCTAGGGGCCGGGACTAGCGGATGGCAAAACATTCAGTACTTC
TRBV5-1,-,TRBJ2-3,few,CASSATAGAYTDTQYF,TGCGCCAGCAGCGCTACGGCGGGGGCTTACACAGATACGCAGTATTTT
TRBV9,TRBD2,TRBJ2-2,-,CASSGTSGGPTGELFF,TGTGCCAGCAGCGGGACTAGCGGGGGCCCGACCGGGGAGCTGTTTTTT
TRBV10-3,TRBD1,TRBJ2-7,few,CAIRDRGNYEQYF,TGTGCCATCAGGGACAGGGGGAACTACGAGCAGTACTTC
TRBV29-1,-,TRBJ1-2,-,CSVQQGYGYTF,TGCAGCGTTCAACAGGGCTATGGCTACACCTTC
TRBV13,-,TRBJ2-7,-,CASSLRSVRSYEQYF,TGTGCCAGCAGCTTACGGTCCGTCCGTTCCTACGAGCAGTACTTC
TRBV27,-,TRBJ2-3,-,CASSLKGRSRDTQYF,TGTGCCAGCAGTTTAAAGGGCAGGAGTAGAGATACGCAGTATTTT
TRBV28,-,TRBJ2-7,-,CASSWGRAHEQYF,TGTGCCAGCAGTTGGGGCAGGGCCCACGAGCAGTACTTC
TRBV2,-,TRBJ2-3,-,CANRAGVITDTQYF,TGTGCCAACCGAGCCGGGGTGATCACAGATACGCAGTATTTT
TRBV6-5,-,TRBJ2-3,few,CASSPQASAGTDTQYF,TGTGCCAGCAGCCCCCAGGCTAGCGCGGGAACAGATACGCAGTATTTT
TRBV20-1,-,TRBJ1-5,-,CSAHGFSSGPQHF,TGCAGTGCTCACGGATTTTCGTCCGGGCCCCAGCATTTT
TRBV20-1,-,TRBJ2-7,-,CSALQDGGVLDEQYF,TGCAGTGCTCTACAAGACGGAGGGGTGCTGGACGAGCAGTACTTC
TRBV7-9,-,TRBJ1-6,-,CASSLARGQGIPSYNSPLHF,TGTGCCAGCAGCTTAGCGCGGGGGCAGGGAATCCCCTCCTATAATTCACCCCTCCACTTT
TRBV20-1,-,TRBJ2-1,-,CSPRDSSYNEQFF,TGCAGTCCCAGAGACAGCTCCTACAATGAGCAGTTCTTC
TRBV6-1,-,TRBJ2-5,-,CATFSAGQYQETQYF,TGTGCCACCTTCTCGGCAGGGCAGTACCAAGAGACCCAGTACTTC
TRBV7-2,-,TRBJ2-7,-,CASSLGPLGYKQYF,TGTGCCAGCAGCTTGGGGCCACTGGGATACAAGCAGTACTTC
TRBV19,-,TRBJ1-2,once,CASSRRSPSSGYGYTF,TGTGCCAGTAGTAGGAGGTCCCCAAGCTCAGGCTATGGCTACACCTTC
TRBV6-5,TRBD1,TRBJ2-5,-,CASSRQGEGERYF,TGTGCCAGCAGCCGACAGGGAGAAGGCGAGCGGTACTTC
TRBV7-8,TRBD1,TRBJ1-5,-,CASSGQTGNQPQHF,TGTGCCAGCAGCGGCCAGACAGGGAATCAGCCCCAGCATTTT
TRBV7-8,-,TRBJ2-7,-,CASSLDGSLAAVPYEQYF,TGTGCCAGCAGCTTAGACGGTAGTTTGGCGGCGGTCCCCTACGAGCAGTACTTC
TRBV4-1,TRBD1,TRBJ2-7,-,CASSLLTGTAYEQYF,TGCGCCAGCAGCCTGCTCACCGGGACAGCCTACGAGCAGTACTTC
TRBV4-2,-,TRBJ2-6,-,CASSHPREGVSTGANVLTF,TGTGCCAGCAGCCACCCAAGGGAGGGGGTTTCAACTGGGGCCAACGTCCTGACTTTC
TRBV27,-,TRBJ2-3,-,CASSFGSRTTDTQYF,TGTGCCAGCAGTTTCGGTAGCAGGACAACAGATACGCAGTATTTT
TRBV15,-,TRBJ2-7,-,CATSTIDKTEQYF,TGTGCCACCAGCACTATAGACAAAACCGAGCAGTACTTC
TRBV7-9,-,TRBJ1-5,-,CASSLLLGGYGGNQPQHF,TGTGCCAGCAGCTTACTTTTGGGGGGGTACGGTGGCAATCAGCCCCAGCATTTT
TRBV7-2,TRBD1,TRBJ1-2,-,CASSLSTGAGVSYGYTF,TGTGCCAGCAGCTTATCTACAGGGGCCGGGGTTAGCTATGGCTACACCTTC
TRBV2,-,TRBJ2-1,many,CASRLASSYNEQFF,TGTGCCAGCAGGCTAGCTTCGTCCTACAATGAGCAGTTCTTC
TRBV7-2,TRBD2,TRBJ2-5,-,CASSLVLAGGQKTQYF,TGTGCCAGCAGCTTAGTTCTAGCGGGGGGGCAAAAGACCCAGTACTTC
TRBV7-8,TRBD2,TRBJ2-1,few,CASSFPAGGEYNEQFF,TGTGCCAGCAGCTTCCCAGCGGGGGGCGAGTACAATGAGCAGTTCTTC
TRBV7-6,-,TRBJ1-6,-,CASSLGLPDSPLHF,TGTGCCAGCAGCCTAGGACTCCCTGATTCACCCCTCCACTTT
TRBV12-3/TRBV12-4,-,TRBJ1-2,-,CATNPTGNYGYTF,TGTGCCACCAATCCAACAGGGAACTATGGCTACACCTTC
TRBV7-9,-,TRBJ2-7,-,CASSLVGGRGIGEQYF,TGTGCCAGCAGCTTAGTCGGGGGTAGAGGTATTGGCGAGCAGTACTTC
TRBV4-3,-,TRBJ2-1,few,CASSQDEGELGNEQFF,TGCGCCAGCAGCCAAGATGAGGGGGAGTTGGGCAATGAGCAGTTCTTC
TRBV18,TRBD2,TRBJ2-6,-,CASSLRTSSSGANVLTF,TGTGCCAGCTCACTACGGACTAGCAGCTCTGGGGCCAACGTCCTGACTTTC
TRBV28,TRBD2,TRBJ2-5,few,CASTGASGETQYF,TGTGCCAGCACCGGGGCTAGCGGAGAGACCCAGTACTTC
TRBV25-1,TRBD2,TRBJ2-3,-,CASSDPSGGARGSTDTQYF,TGTGCCAGCAGTGACCCAAGCGGGGGGGCCCGAGGGAGCACAGATACGCAGTATTTT
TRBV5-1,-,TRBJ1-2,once,CASSLGSALRVAYTF,TGCGCCAGCAGCTTGGGGTCGGCATTAAGGGTGGCCTACACCTTC
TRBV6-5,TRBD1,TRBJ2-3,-,CASSYRGAVGTDTRYF,TGTGCCAGCAGTTACCGAGGGGCGGTCGGGACAGATACGCGGTATTTT
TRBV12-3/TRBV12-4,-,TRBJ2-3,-,CASREILTDTQYF,TGTGCCAGCAGAGAAATACTCACAGATACGCAGTATTTT
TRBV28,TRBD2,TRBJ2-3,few,CASSLTGLAGTSTDTQYF,TGTGCCAGCAGTTTAACGGGACTAGCGGGGACTAGCACAGATACGCAGTATTTT